This TCR beta chain emerged from a study of metastatic and nonmetastatic thyroid tumors. Study-level background: Comparative analysis of repertoires was undertaken across blood and tumor or nodule tissue obtained from malignant and benign thyroid patients. Study-level findings and limits: Relative to benign nodules, malignant thyroid tumors were reportedly characterized by significantly elevated TCR beta diversity in blood and tumor.

Using MiXCR, TCRdb reanalyzed the PCR reads. The repertoire holds approximately 2,500 clones, with around a quarter as singletons. Prior to thyroid surgery, none of the patients had received any treatment. After removal of 4 bases from V and 4 bases from J, the junction contained 4 bases not matched to a gene. Germline-derived CDR1 and CDR2 are SEHNR and FQNEAQ (reference sequence). This CDR3 region has 13 residues. Details on this clone: What it binds is not known.

The origin of this receptor is a female donor with papillary thyroid cancer or a benign thyroid nodule (not recorded which). Some clones in this sample may be carry-over from other donors' samples. The genes are TRBV7-9 and TRBJ2-7; 7 nucleotides match TRBD2. Material for sequencing was tumor tissue. The CDR3 DNA reads TGTGCCAGCAGCTACGGGACTATGTACGAGCAGTACTTC. Translating it yields CASSYGTMYEQYF. Supplemented by reference TRBV7-9 and TRBJ2-7, the full variable domain reads DTGVSQNPRHKITKRGQNVTFRCDPISEHNRLYWYRQTLGQGPEFLTYFQNEAQLEKSRLLSDRFSAERPKGSFSTLEIQRTEQGDSAMYLCASSYGTMYEQYFGPGTRLTVT.